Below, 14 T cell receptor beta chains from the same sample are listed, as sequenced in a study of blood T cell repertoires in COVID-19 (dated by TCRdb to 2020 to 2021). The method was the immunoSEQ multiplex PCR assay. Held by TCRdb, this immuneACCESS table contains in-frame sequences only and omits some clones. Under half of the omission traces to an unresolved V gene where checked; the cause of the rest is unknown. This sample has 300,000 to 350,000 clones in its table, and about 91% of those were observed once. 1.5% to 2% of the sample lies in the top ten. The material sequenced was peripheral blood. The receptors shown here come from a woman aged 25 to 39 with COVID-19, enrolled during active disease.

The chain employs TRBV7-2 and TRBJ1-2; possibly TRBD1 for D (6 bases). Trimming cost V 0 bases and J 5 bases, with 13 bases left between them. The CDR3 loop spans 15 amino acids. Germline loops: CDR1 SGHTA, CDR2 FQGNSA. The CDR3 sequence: CASSLAKGGQYGYTF. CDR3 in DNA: TGTGCCAGCAGCTTAGCTAAGGGCGGACAGTATGGCTACACCTTC.

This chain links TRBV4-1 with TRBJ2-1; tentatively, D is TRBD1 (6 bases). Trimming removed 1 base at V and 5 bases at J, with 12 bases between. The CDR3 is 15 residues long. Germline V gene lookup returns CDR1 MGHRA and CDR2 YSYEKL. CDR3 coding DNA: TGCGCCAGCAGCCAAGGGGGACATCCGAACAATGAGCAGTTCTTC. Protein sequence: CASSQGGHPNNEQFF.

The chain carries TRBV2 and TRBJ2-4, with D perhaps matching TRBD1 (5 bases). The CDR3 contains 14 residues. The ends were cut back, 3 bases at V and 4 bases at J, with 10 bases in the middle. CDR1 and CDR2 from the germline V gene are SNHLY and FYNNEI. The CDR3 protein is CASSEGAGKNIQYF. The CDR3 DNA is TGTGCCAGCAGTGAGGGTGCAGGGAAAAACATTCAGTACTTC.

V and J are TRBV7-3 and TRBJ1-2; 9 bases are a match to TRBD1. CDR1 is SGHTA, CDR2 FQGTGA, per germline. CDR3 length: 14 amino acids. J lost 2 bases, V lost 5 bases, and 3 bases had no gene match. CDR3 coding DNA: TGTGCCAGCAGCCCCGGACAGGGGAACTATGGCTACACCTTC. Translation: CASSPGQGNYGYTF.

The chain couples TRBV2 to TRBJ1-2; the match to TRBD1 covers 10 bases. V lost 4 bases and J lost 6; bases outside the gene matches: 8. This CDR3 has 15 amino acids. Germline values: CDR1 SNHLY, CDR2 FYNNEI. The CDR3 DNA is TGTGCCAGCAGTGGGGGGACAGGGGCGATTAATGGCTACACCTTC. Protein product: CASSGGTGAINGYTF.

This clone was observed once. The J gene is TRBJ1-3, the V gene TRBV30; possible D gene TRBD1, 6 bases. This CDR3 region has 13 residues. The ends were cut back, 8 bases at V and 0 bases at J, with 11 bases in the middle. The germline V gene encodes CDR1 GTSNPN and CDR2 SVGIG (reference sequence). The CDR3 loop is CAGGGCSGNTIYF. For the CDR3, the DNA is TGTGCCGGGGGCGGGTGCTCTGGAAACACCATATATTTT.

The CDR3 bases are TGTGCCAGCAGCCTCGCAGGGGAAAAACTGTTTTTT. Translated: CASSLAGEKLFF. The V and J genes are TRBV13 and TRBJ1-4; the D gene is possibly TRBD1 (5 bases). Germline V gives CDR1 PRHDT, CDR2 FYEKMQ (reference sequence). The CDR3 contains 12 residues. V lost 5 bases, J lost 8 bases, and 9 bases lay in between.

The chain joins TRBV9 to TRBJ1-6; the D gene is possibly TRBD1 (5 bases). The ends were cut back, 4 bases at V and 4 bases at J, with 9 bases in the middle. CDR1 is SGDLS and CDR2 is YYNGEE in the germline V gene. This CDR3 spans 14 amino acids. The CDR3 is CASSSQGYNSPLHF. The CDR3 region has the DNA TGTGCCAGCAGCTCGCAGGGTTATAATTCACCCCTCCACTTT.

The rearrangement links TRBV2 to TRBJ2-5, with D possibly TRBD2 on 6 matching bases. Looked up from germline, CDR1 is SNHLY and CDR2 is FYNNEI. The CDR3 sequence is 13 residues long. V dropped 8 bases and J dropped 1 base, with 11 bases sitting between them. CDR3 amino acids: CASGNSGQETQYF. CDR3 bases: TGTGCCAGCGGTAATAGCGGCCAAGAGACCCAGTACTTC.

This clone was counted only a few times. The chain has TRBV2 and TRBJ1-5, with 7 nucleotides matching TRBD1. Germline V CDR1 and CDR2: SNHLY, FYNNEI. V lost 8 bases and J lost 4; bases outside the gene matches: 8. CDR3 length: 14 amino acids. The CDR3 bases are TGTGCCAGCCATAGGGACAGCGAAAATCAGCCCCAGCATTTT. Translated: CASHRDSENQPQHF.

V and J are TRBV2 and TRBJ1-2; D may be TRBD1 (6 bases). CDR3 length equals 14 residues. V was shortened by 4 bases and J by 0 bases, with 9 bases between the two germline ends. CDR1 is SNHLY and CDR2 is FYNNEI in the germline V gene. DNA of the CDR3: TGTGCCAGCAGTGTCCGGACAGCTAACTATGGCTACACCTTC. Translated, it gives CASSVRTANYGYTF.

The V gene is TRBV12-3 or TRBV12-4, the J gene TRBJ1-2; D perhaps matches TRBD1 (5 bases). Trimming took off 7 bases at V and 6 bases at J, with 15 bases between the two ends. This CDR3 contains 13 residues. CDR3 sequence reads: CASMRSRADGYTF. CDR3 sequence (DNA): TGTGCCAGCATGAGATCCAGGGCGGATGGCTACACCTTC.

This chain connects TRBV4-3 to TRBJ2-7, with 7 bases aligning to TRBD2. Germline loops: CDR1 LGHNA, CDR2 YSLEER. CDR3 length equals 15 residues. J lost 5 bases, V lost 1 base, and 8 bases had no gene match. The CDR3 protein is CASSQVAGTTHEQYF. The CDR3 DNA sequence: TGCGCCAGCAGCCAAGTGGCGGGGACTACACACGAGCAGTACTTC.

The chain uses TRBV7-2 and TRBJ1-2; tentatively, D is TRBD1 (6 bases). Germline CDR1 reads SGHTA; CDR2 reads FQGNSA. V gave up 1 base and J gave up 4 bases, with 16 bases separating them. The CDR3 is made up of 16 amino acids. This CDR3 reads CASSLVLRPRGYGYTF. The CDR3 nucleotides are TGTGCCAGCAGCTTAGTCCTTAGGCCCAGGGGCTATGGCTACACCTTC.